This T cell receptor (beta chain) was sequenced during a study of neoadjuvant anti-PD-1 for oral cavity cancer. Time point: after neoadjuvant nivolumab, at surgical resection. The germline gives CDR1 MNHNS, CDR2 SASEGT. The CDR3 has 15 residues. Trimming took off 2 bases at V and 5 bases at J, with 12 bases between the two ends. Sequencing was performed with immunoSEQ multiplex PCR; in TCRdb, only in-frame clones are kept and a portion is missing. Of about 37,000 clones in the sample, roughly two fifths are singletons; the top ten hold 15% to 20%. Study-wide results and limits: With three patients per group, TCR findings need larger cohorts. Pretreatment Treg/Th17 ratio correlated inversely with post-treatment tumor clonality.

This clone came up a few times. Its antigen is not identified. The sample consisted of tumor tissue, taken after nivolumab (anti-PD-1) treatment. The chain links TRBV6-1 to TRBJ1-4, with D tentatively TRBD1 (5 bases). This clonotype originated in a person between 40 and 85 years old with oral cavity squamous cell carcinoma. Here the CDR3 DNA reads TGTGCCAGCAGTGAATGGGAGGGGAAGAATGAAAAACTGTTTTTT. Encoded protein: CASSEWEGKNEKLFF.